In this sample, the clone carrying this T cell receptor beta chain turned up a few times. The antigen is not known. Primers: 60 Vbeta forward and 13 Jbeta reverse. Sequencing was performed with immunoSEQ multiplex PCR; in TCRdb, only in-frame clones are kept and a portion is missing. The sample carries about 57,000 clones, more than 70% recorded once. The sample comes from a study of cytomegalovirus exposure and HLA in healthy donors. Points from the study as a whole: The records held CMV serostatus as the only immune exposure information. Most sequenced TCRs were rare (though some public TCRs occurred in many donors). Presence/absence analyses assumed roughly uniform sequencing depth across donors, which may not hold. Donors belonging to an Asian-associated ancestry cluster reportedly showed fewer N-insertions in productive TCRs than the 666-donor mean, according to what a later analysis found.

Looked up from germline, CDR1 is SGHDT and CDR2 is YYEEEE. With V trimmed by 7 bases and J by 3 bases, 8 bases remained unmatched. The length of the CDR3 is 14 residues. The clonotype originates from a man under 40 in good health and CMV-seropositive. The specimen sequenced was PBMCs. This rearrangement joins TRBV5-6 to TRBJ1-2, with TRBD1 matching over 8 bases. The CDR3 nucleotides are TGTGCCAGCTGGTTCGCAGGGGGCGACTATGGCTACACCTTC. As protein: CASWFAGGDYGYTF.